This T cell receptor (beta chain) appears in the sequencing data of a study of blood T cell repertoires in COVID-19. Looking at the study overall: The origin of the acute and convalescent COVID-19 samples was the United States, Italy and Spain. The cDNA or gDNA used as material had been derived from T cells, B-cell-depleted T cells, or PBMCs.

Germline values: CDR1 SEHNR, CDR2 FQNEAQ (reference sequence). This CDR3 is built from 14 residues. Deletions cut 8 bases from V and 0 bases from J, with 12 bases between. Sequencing was performed with immunoSEQ multiplex PCR; in TCRdb, only in-frame clones are kept and a portion is missing. The table records about 290,000 clones, about 85% of them present only once. Material for sequencing was peripheral blood. This receptor was taken from a woman in her forties or fifties with active or convalescent COVID-19. V gene TRBV7-9 combines with J gene TRBJ2-3; no reliable D call. CDR3 sequence reads: CASARETSTDTQYF. Written as DNA, the CDR3 is TGTGCCAGCGCCCGAGAGACAAGCACAGATACGCAGTATTTT. The variable domain in full, with the rest retrieved from reference TRBV7-9 and TRBJ2-3, is DTGVSQNPRHKITKRGQNVTFRCDPISEHNRLYWYRQTLGQGPEFLTYFQNEAQLEKSRLLSDRFSAERPKGSFSTLEIQRTEQGDSAMYLCASARETSTDTQYFGPGTRLTVL.